These 16 T cell receptor beta chains originate from one sample sequenced in a study of blood T cell repertoires in COVID-19. The protocol was immunoSEQ multiplex PCR, while the TCRdb copy is restricted to in-frame clones and leaves out a portion. The sample consists of fewer than 350,000 clones, 88% of them appearing once. Sequencing used PBMCs or T cells enriched from blood (not recorded which). The receptors shown here come from a woman in her twenties or thirties who had recovered from COVID-19.

V and J are TRBV14 and TRBJ2-1; D may be TRBD1 (5 bases). From germline, CDR1 is SGHDN and CDR2 FVKESK. The V gene lost 6 bases and the J gene lost 9 bases, with 12 bases spanning the gap. The CDR3 totals 12 residues. The DNA of the CDR3 is TGTGCCAGCAGTAAGGGGCTTGGTGAGCAGTTCTTC. It yields the protein CASSKGLGEQFF.

CDR3 sequence (DNA): TGTGCCAGCAGTGAAGGGCGGACTAGCGGGGGAGGCGAGCAGTACTTC. It translates to CASSEGRTSGGGEQYF. The V gene is TRBV6-1, the J gene TRBJ2-7; 13 nucleotides match TRBD2. Germline V gives CDR1 MNHNS, CDR2 SASEGT. V dropped 1 base and J dropped 6; count of bases not matched to a gene: 6. The CDR3 has 16 amino acids.

This chain connects TRBV11-3 to TRBJ2-4, with D possibly matching TRBD1 (5 bases). Germline assignment: CDR1 SGHNT and CDR2 YENEEA. This CDR3 is built from 12 residues. V was trimmed by 5 bases and J by 8 bases, leaving 10 bases between them. DNA of the CDR3: TGTGCCAGCAGCGTCAGGGAAGACATTCAGTACTTC. Translating gives CASSVREDIQYF.

The gene calls are TRBV28 and TRBJ2-3; TRBD2 agrees at 10 bases. Trimming took 10 bases from V and 4 from J; bases not matched to a gene: 8. The germline V gene encodes CDR1 MDHEN and CDR2 SYDVKM. The CDR3 has 14 amino acids. The CDR3 coding sequence is TGTGCCATCCTAGCGGGAGTTGCCGCAGATACGCAGTATTTT. This encodes CAILAGVAADTQYF.

The chain has TRBV4-2 and TRBJ2-2; no clear D gene. Per the germline V gene, CDR1 is LGHNA and CDR2 is YNFKEQ. V dropped 0 bases and J dropped 0 bases, with 8 bases sitting between them. This CDR3 comprises 16 residues. As DNA, the CDR3 is TGTGCCAGCAGCCAAGACTCGCGTCCGAACACCGGGGAGCTGTTTTTT. Translating it yields CASSQDSRPNTGELFF.

This chain uses TRBV4-3 with TRBJ2-7, with 13 positions matching TRBD2. Losses at the gene ends were 4 bases for V and 3 bases for J; bases not matched to a gene: 3. The CDR3 length is 15 residues. Germline values: CDR1 LGHNA, CDR2 YSLEER. The CDR3 region is CASSLGTSGIYEQYF. In DNA form, the CDR3 reads TGCGCCAGCAGCCTCGGGACTAGCGGGATCTACGAGCAGTACTTC.

The J gene is TRBJ2-7, the V gene TRBV19; possible D gene TRBD1, 6 bases. Trimming took off 5 bases at V and 2 bases at J, with 19 bases between the two ends. The CDR3 is 16 amino acids. Per the germline V gene, CDR1 is LNHDA and CDR2 is SQIVND (reference sequence). The CDR3 region is CASSPLWAGEAYEQYF. CDR3 coding DNA: TGTGCCAGTAGTCCACTATGGGCAGGGGAAGCCTACGAGCAGTACTTC.

This chain links TRBV19 with TRBJ2-3; 10 bases map to TRBD2. This CDR3 region has 16 residues. The V and J ends lost 7 bases and 7 bases, in that order; junction bases with no gene match: 14. The germline V gene encodes CDR1 LNHDA and CDR2 SQIVND (reference sequence). This CDR3 is CASTKTLAGVSNTQYF. CDR3 in DNA: TGTGCCAGTACCAAGACCCTAGCGGGGGTTTCGAATACGCAGTATTTT.

Notes on this clone: Distinct nucleotide sequences in the sample also encode this CDR3. The V and J genes are TRBV5-1 and TRBJ1-1, with D perhaps TRBD1 (6 bases). CDR1 SGHRS and CDR2 YFSETQ come from the germline V gene. The V and J ends lost 2 bases and 4 bases respectively, with 6 bases between them. This CDR3 has 12 residues. The CDR3 DNA follows: TGCGCCAGCAGCTTCAGGGGCACTGAAGCTTTCTTT. Translated: CASSFRGTEAFF.

The chain couples TRBV28 to TRBJ2-4; a weak D match, TRBD1 (7 bases). The V and J ends lost 5 bases and 1 base respectively, with 12 bases between them. Germline CDR1 reads MDHEN; CDR2 reads SYDVKM. The CDR3 runs 15 residues. The CDR3 nucleotides read TGTGCCAGCAGTGACAGGGCGGGGGCCAAAAACATTCAGTACTTC. Residues: CASSDRAGAKNIQYF.

The J gene is TRBJ2-7, the V gene TRBV11-2; the match to TRBD1 covers 7 bases. This CDR3 contains 16 residues. V dropped 6 bases and J dropped 2; count of bases not matched to a gene: 13. From germline, CDR1 is SGHAT and CDR2 FQNNGV. The CDR3 region has the DNA TGTGCCAGCAGGAATACCCACAGGGGTTCAACCTACGAGCAGTACTTC. It yields the protein CASRNTHRGSTYEQYF.

This clone has a single count. The gene calls are TRBV23-1 and TRBJ1-2; TRBD1 matches 8 bases. TRBV23-1 belongs to the ORF category, with a function that is uncertain. The junction had 13 bases not matched to a gene; V was cut back by 0 bases and J by 7 bases. The CDR3 sequence is 17 residues long. The CDR3 DNA reads TGCGCCAGCAGTCAATCTAGTCCAGGGGGCTTAAAGGGTGGCTACACCTTC. Protein sequence: CASSQSSPGGLKGGYTF.

The rearrangement joins TRBV9 to TRBJ2-2; 7 bases fit TRBD1. The CDR3 consists of 16 residues. Germline V gene lookup returns CDR1 SGDLS and CDR2 YYNGEE. V dropped 3 bases and J dropped 3; count of bases not matched to a gene: 8. This CDR3 is CASSAWGQKYTGELFF. CDR3 nucleotides: TGTGCCAGCAGCGCTTGGGGACAGAAATACACCGGGGAGCTGTTTTTT.

The chain links TRBV4-1 to TRBJ2-7; 10 nucleotides agree with TRBD2. Losses at the gene ends were 2 bases for V and 8 bases for J; bases not matched to a gene: 12. The CDR3 length is 16 residues. Germline CDR1 and CDR2: MGHRA and YSYEKL. The DNA of the CDR3 is TGCGCCAGCAGCCAACAGCTAGCGGGAGCGGGGGTGAAGCAGTACTTC. Translation gives CASSQQLAGAGVKQYF.

This clone has more than one count but fewer than ten. This chain uses TRBV27 with TRBJ1-1, with TRBD1 identical over 7 bases. The CDR3 spans 13 residues. CDR1 is MNHEY and CDR2 is SMNVEV in the germline V gene (reference sequence). V trimming: 8 bases; J trimming: 10 bases; junction bases outside the gene matches: 13. CDR3 sequence reads: CASSRGGTVGAFF. The DNA for the CDR3 is TGTGCCAGCTCCCGGGGTGGGACAGTAGGAGCTTTCTTT.

The gene calls are TRBV12-5 and TRBJ2-2, with D hard to call. There are 15 residues in the CDR3. Germline-derived CDR1 and CDR2 are LGHNT and FRNRAP. Trimming stripped 10 bases from V and 6 bases from J, with 21 bases between. CDR3 bases: TGTGCTAACCAAACTGATCGCTCGACACCCGGGGAGCTGTTTTTT. It specifies CANQTDRSTPGELFF.